A selection of T cell receptor beta chains follows, all from one sample in a study. TCRdb used MiXCR to reprocess the 5' RACE reads, holding one entry per CDR3 protein. The sample shows 35,000 to 45,000 distinct CDR3 sequences, 22% of them seen only once. Specimen: Tregs sorted from a lymph node. Receptors were obtained from a female donor with breast cancer. Both conserved end residues are part of each CDR3. Fields, in order: J gene, V gene, D gene, clone size, CDR3 DNA, CDR3 protein. A D gene is named only where the DNA matches it firmly. The size field is filled for only some rows; it gives once, few, many or a size class.

TRBJ2-1 TRBV20-1 TRBD2 many TGCAGTGCTAGAGATTTCAAGCGGGGCAATGAGCAGTTCTTC CSARDFKRGNEQFF
TRBJ1-1 TRBV24-1 - many TGTGCCACCAGTGATTTCCCCGGCAGGGAGAACACTGAAGCTTTCTTT CATSDFPGRENTEAFF
TRBJ2-3 TRBV15 - - TGTGCCACCAGCAGAGATGGTGGGTTCGGAGGCACAGATACGCAGTATTTT CATSRDGGFGGTDTQYF
TRBJ1-3 TRBV5-1 - - TGCACCAGCAGCACTGGACAGTCTGGAAACACCATATATTTT CTSSTGQSGNTIYF
TRBJ2-1 TRBV27 - - TGTGCCAGCAGTAAAAGGAGCCTCAACAATGAGCAGTTCTTC CASSKRSLNNEQFF
TRBJ2-7 TRBV3-1 TRBD1 few TGTGCCAGCAGCCTTGGACAGGGGGCAAACTACGAGCAGTACTTC CASSLGQGANYEQYF
TRBJ2-7 TRBV18 TRBD2 - TGTGCCAGCTCACCGGGACTAGCGGGCTCCTACGAGCAGTACTTC CASSPGLAGSYEQYF
TRBJ2-5 TRBV29-1 TRBD2 many TGCAGCGTTGGCGGGACTAGCGGGAGGGAAAAAGAGACCCAGTACTTC CSVGGTSGREKETQYF
TRBJ2-4 TRBV7-3 TRBD2 many TGTGCCAGCAGCTTAACGTCTAGCGGAAACATTCAGTACTTC CASSLTSSGNIQYF
TRBJ2-1 TRBV12-3/TRBV12-4 - few TGTGCCAGCAGTCCCGGGAGCCATGAGCAGTTCTTC CASSPGSHEQFF
TRBJ2-7 TRBV12-3/TRBV12-4 - - TGTGCCAGCAGTTTAAGCCCCGACATTGTTCGTTACGAGCAGTACTTC CASSLSPDIVRYEQYF
TRBJ2-7 TRBV7-2 TRBD2 many TGTGCCAGCGGCTTATTTGTAGGTGTAGGGTCTAGCGGCTCGAGGGGGCAGTACTTC CASGLFVGVGSSGSRGQYF
TRBJ2-5 TRBV7-9 - few TGTGCCAGCAGCCCCGGGGTCCGACAAGAGACCCAGTACTTC CASSPGVRQETQYF
TRBJ2-4 TRBV28 TRBD2 many TGTGCCAGCAGTAAGGGACTAGCGGGAGACAAAAACATTCAGTACTTC CASSKGLAGDKNIQYF
TRBJ1-3 TRBV6-5 - few TGTGCCAGCAGTTATGGACTAGGAGGAAACACCATATATTTT CASSYGLGGNTIYF
TRBJ2-2 TRBV5-1 - few TGCGCCAGCAGGTATCCCGGGTCTAAAAAGAACACCGGGGAGCTGTTTTTT CASRYPGSKKNTGELFF
TRBJ2-4 TRBV7-9 TRBD1 - TGTGCCAGCAGCCCGGACAGGGAAGAGGTGCCGGAGTACTTC CASSPDREEVPEYF
TRBJ2-1 TRBV28 - many - CASSSSTSGKHNEQFF
TRBJ1-1 TRBV7-6 - - TGTGCCAGCAAGGGGGGGCCGGGCACTGAAGCTTTCTTT CASKGGPGTEAFF
TRBJ2-1 TRBV4-2 TRBD2 many TGTGCCAGCAGCCAGCCGCTAGGGACTAGCGGATACAATGAGCAGTTCTTC CASSQPLGTSGYNEQFF
TRBJ2-7 TRBV7-2 - many TGTGCCAGCAGCTTTGCCTACGAGCAGTACTTC CASSFAYEQYF
TRBJ1-1 TRBV13 - - TGTGCCAGCAGCTTACAGGGTGTTGAAGCTTTCTTT CASSLQGVEAFF
TRBJ2-7 TRBV12-3/TRBV12-4 - - TGTGCCAGCAGCCCCAGGGTGGGCGAGCAGTACTTC CASSPRVGEQYF
TRBJ2-1 TRBV4-1 TRBD2 few TGCGCCAGCAGCCAAGAAGCCGGGACTAGCGGGGACAATGAGCAGTTCTTC CASSQEAGTSGDNEQFF
TRBJ2-3 TRBV6-4 TRBD2 many TGTGCCAGCAGTGAGCTAGCGGGTGGGGATACGCAGTATTTT CASSELAGGDTQYF
TRBJ2-1 TRBV4-1 - - TGCGCCAGCAGCCACCCGGGGAGCTCCTACAATGAGCAGTTCTTC CASSHPGSSYNEQFF
TRBJ2-5 TRBV7-2 TRBD2 - TGTGCCAGCAGCTTAGTTGCTAGCGGGATGGCGACGGGAGAGACCCAGTACTTC CASSLVASGMATGETQYF
TRBJ1-5 TRBV12-3/TRBV12-4 - few TGTGCCAGCAGTTTACGGGCGGATAGCAATCAGCCCCAGCATTTT CASSLRADSNQPQHF
TRBJ2-3 TRBV4-2 - few TGTGCCAGCAGCCCCCGGACAGTCGACCCCATGCAGTATTTT CASSPRTVDPMQYF
TRBJ2-7 TRBV28 TRBD2 many TGTGCCAGCAGATCCCCAGCGGGAGGGCCGCACGAGCAGTACTTC CASRSPAGGPHEQYF
TRBJ2-1 TRBV6-2/TRBV6-3 - few TGTGCCAGCAGAAAAACCCCGGGACTTACGCACAATGAGCAGTTCTTC CASRKTPGLTHNEQFF
TRBJ2-3 TRBV13 - - TGTGCCAGCAGCCCGAAGATGGCCGATACGCTGTATTTT CASSPKMADTLYF
TRBJ1-6 TRBV20-1 - - TGCAGTGCACAAACCTATAATTCACCCCTCCACTTT CSAQTYNSPLHF
TRBJ2-1 TRBV20-1 TRBD2 medium-sized TGCAGTGCTAGAGACCCGGGACTAGCGGCCCCTTACAATGAGCAGTTCTTC CSARDPGLAAPYNEQFF
TRBJ2-3 TRBV7-9 - few TGTGACCTCCGAGATACGCAGTATTTT CDLRDTQYF
TRBJ2-7 TRBV12-3/TRBV12-4 TRBD1 - TGTGCCAGCAGTTGGGACAGGGACAGAGCCTACGAGCAGTACTTC CASSWDRDRAYEQYF
TRBJ1-5 TRBV20-1 - many TGCAGTGCTAGATCCGAGGGGGTTCCTCAGCCCCAGCATTTT CSARSEGVPQPQHF
TRBJ2-2 TRBV5-1 TRBD1 - TGCGCCAGCAGCCTTGGACAGGGTGAGGGCACCGGGGAGCCGTTTTTT CASSLGQGEGTGEPFF
TRBJ2-1 TRBV3-1 - - TGTGCCAGCAGCCAAGGTGGACCCTCGACTGAGCAGTTCTTC CASSQGGPSTEQFF
TRBJ2-7 TRBV7-2 - - TGTGCCAGCAGCACGAGGACGGTCGACTACGAGCAGTACTTC CASSTRTVDYEQYF
TRBJ2-7 TRBV5-6 - many TGTGCCAGCAGCTTTGGGATGGCCTACGAGCAGTACTTC CASSFGMAYEQYF
TRBJ2-5 TRBV14 TRBD2 many TGTGCCAGCAGCCAACTCATAGCCGGGACTAGCGGAACCAAAGAGACCCAGTACTTC CASSQLIAGTSGTKETQYF
TRBJ2-7 TRBV20-1 TRBD2 few TGCAGTGTTGCGGGAGGGAAGTTTTCCTACGAGCAGTACTTC CSVAGGKFSYEQYF
TRBJ2-7 TRBV9 - - TGTGCCAGCAGCCCCCTTCTAAACGGCGAGCAGTACTTC CASSPLLNGEQYF
TRBJ2-1 TRBV12-3/TRBV12-4 - - TGTGTCAGCAGTCCCCGAGGGTCTTCCTACAATGAGCAGTTCTTC CVSSPRGSSYNEQFF